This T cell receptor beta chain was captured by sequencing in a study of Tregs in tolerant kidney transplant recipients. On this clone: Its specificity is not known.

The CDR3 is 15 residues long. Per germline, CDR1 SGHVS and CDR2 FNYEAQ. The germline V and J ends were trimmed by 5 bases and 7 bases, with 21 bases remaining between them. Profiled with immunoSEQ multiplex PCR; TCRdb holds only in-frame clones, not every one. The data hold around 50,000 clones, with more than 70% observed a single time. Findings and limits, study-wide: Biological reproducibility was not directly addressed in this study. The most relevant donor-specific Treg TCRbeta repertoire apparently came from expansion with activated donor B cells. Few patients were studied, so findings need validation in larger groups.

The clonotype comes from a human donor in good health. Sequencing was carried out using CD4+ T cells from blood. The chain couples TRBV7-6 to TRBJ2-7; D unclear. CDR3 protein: CASSLRSRYPVEQYF. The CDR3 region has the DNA TGTGCCAGCAGCCTAAGGTCCCGATATCCAGTGGAGCAGTACTTC.